This TCR beta chain was recovered during a study of blood T cell repertoires in COVID-19. Across the whole study: Researchers got acute and convalescent COVID-19 samples from the United States, Italy and Spain.

Per the germline V gene, CDR1 is SEHNR and CDR2 is FQNEAQ (reference sequence). The CDR3 has 16 residues. Trimming took 1 base from V and 0 from J, leaving 11 bases between them. Using immunoSEQ multiplex PCR, the repertoire was profiled, and TCRdb retains in-frame clones only, with some absent. This sample has 370,000 or so clones; approximately 77% occur once, and the top ten carry under 1.2%. This sequence joins TRBV7-9 and TRBJ2-3; D is possibly TRBD2 (5 bases). The sequencing input was peripheral blood. The TCR originated in a human donor with acute or convalescent COVID-19. The donor label of this sample is uncertain. CDR3 DNA: TGTGCCAGCAGCTTAGTATCTGGACTGAGCACAGATACGCAGTATTTT. Amino acids: CASSLVSGLSTDTQYF.